The 12 T cell receptor beta chains below were found in one sample sequenced in a study of T cell clonality in common variable immunodeficiency. Clones were sequenced by immunoSEQ multiplex PCR, and TCRdb holds only the in-frame ones, with some missing. This sample carries under 45,000 clones, none of them present only once. Material for sequencing was peripheral blood mononuclear cells. The receptors come from a person between 18 and 75 years old in good health.

This clone showed up many times. The CDR3 end lies 3 residues beyond the end of the read and is filled in from the germline J gene. The chain has TRBV20-1 and TRBJ2-7; 7 bases are a match to TRBD2. V dropped 6 bases and J dropped 3; count of bases not matched to a gene: 8. CDR3 length: 13 amino acids. CDR1 is DFQATT, CDR2 SNEGSKA, per germline (reference sequence). The CDR3 bases that were read are TGCAGTGCGCTTACGCCTAGCGGCTACGAG. Protein: CSALTPSGYE. The entire CDR3 reads CSALTPSGYEQYF.

In its sample, this clone was seen many times. The read ends 3 residues shy of where the CDR3 ends; the end is completed using the germline J gene. The chain carries TRBV28 and TRBJ2-3, with D perhaps matching TRBD1 (5 bases). V was clipped by 7 bases and J by 2 bases, with 19 bases between them. Germline CDR1 and CDR2: MDHEN and SYDVKM. The CDR3 consists of 16 residues. The CDR3 DNA, read in part, is TGTGCCAGCACCGGCCAGGGTGGAGTCCCCACAGATACG. Its translation is CASTGQGGVPTDT. Given in full, the CDR3 is CASTGQGGVPTDTQYF.

The table lists this clone with many counts. The read comes to an end 3 residues before the CDR3 does, leaving the germline J gene to fill in the end. Other nucleotide sequences from this sample produce the same CDR3. V and J are TRBV6-2 or TRBV6-3 and TRBJ2-1; 8 bases are shared with TRBD2. Trimming at V came to 5 bases and at J to 7 bases, leaving 10 bases not matched to a gene. Germline CDR1 is MNHEY and CDR2 is SVGEGT. There are 15 residues in the CDR3. The CDR3 here is CASSPSGRRGNEQFF. The covered CDR3 bases are TGTGCCAGCAGTCCCAGCGGGAGAAGGGGAAATGAG.

Many counts were recorded for this clone. The CDR3 region is CASSLASGSTSYEQYF. The CDR3 DNA, read in part, is TGTGCCAGCAGTTTAGCTAGCGGGAGTACGTCCTACGAG. The chain is built from TRBV12-3 or TRBV12-4 and TRBJ2-7; 9 bases are shared with TRBD2. The read comes to an end 3 residues before the CDR3 does, leaving the germline J gene to fill in the end. V dropped 0 bases and J dropped 1; count of bases not matched to a gene: 4. This CDR3 is 16 amino acids long.

This clone was observed many times. The read terminates 3 residues ahead of where the CDR3 ends, so the germline J gene completes it. The chain combines TRBV20-1 with TRBJ2-7; 9 positions agree with TRBD2. The V gene's germline CDR1 is DFQATT and CDR2 SNEGSKA (reference sequence). The CDR3 sequence is 18 residues long. V was clipped by 1 base and J by 2 bases; unmatched bases: 15. The CDR3 bases that were read are TGCAGTGCTAGAGTAGAAGCGGGAGGCTTCTCCTTCACCTACGAG. It specifies CSARVEAGGFSFTYE. The full CDR3 sequence reads CSARVEAGGFSFTYEQYF.

This clone was seen ten or more times. The CDR3 is cut off 3 residues early in the read; its end comes from the germline J gene. V is TRBV20-1 and J is TRBJ2-7; possible D gene TRBD2, 5 bases. The V gene lost 2 bases and the J gene lost 4 bases, with 12 bases spanning the gap. The V gene's germline CDR1 is DFQATT and CDR2 SNEGSKA (reference sequence). This CDR3 has 13 amino acids. CDR3 DNA (partial): TGCAGTGCTAGACCCCCGCCGGGGTACGAG. This gives the protein CSARPPPGYE. Given in full, the CDR3 is CSARPPPGYEQYF.

There are many counts of this clone. The read comes to an end 3 residues before the CDR3 does, leaving the germline J gene to fill in the end. This rearrangement joins TRBV7-8 to TRBJ1-1; TRBD1 agrees at 7 bases. V was pared by 5 bases and J by 4 bases, with 10 bases of the junction left unmatched. The V gene's germline CDR1 is SGHVS and CDR2 FQNEAQ. The CDR3 has 15 amino acids. Partial CDR3 DNA: TGTGCCAGCAGCCCTCTTGACAGGGCGGGCACTGAA. Translating it yields CASSPLDRAGTE. The whole CDR3 sequence is CASSPLDRAGTEAFF.

There are many counts of this clone. The CDR3 extends 3 residues past the end of the read, so its final part is completed from the germline J gene. The chain has TRBV14 and TRBJ2-7; TRBD1 might be the D (5 bases). Trimming shortened V by 6 bases and J by 6 bases, and 15 bases separated the two germline ends. Germline loops: CDR1 SGHDN, CDR2 FVKESK. This CDR3 has 13 amino acids. CDR3 protein: CASSPTLQGEQYF. Incomplete CDR3 DNA: TGTGCCAGCAGTCCCACCCTCCAGGGCGAG.

This clone occurred many times. The CDR3 end falls 3 residues outside the read, so it is completed with the germline J gene. The chain is built from TRBV9 and TRBJ1-1; D not resolved. Per germline, CDR1 SGDLS and CDR2 YYNGEE. The CDR3 has 15 amino acids. Trimming took off 0 bases at V and 2 bases at J, with 11 bases between the two ends. The CDR3 bases that were read are TGTGCCAGCAGCGTAGGGCCAGGTGGTAACACTGAA. It is translated as CASSVGPGGNTE. In full, the CDR3 is CASSVGPGGNTEAFF.

This clone has ten or more counts. The read ends 3 residues before the CDR3 terminus; that terminus is restored from the germline J gene. The V and J genes are TRBV2 and TRBJ2-5; the D gene is possibly TRBD1 (5 bases). Germline loops: CDR1 SNHLY, CDR2 FYNNEI. V lost 4 bases and J lost 5, with 11 bases in between. The CDR3 totals 13 residues. The CDR3 region is CASSARAEETQYF. The CDR3 DNA, read in part, is TGTGCCAGCAGTGCCAGGGCCGAGGAGACC.

This clone has a count of ten or more. The read stops 3 residues short of the end of the CDR3; the missing end is completed from the germline J gene. This rearrangement joins TRBV6-1 to TRBJ1-5; D is unresolved. The CDR3 is 12 residues long. Per germline, CDR1 MNHNS and CDR2 SASEGT. Trimming removed 2 bases at V and 9 bases at J, with 8 bases between. CDR3 bases read: TGTGCCAGCAGTGAACTAGCACGGCCC. This translates into CASSELARP. The whole CDR3 reads CASSELARPQHF.

This clone was recorded at least ten times. CDR3 bases read: TGTGCCAGCAGCCTTCGGATTGGGGGGACCGGGGAG. Translated, it gives CASSLRIGGTGE. The CDR3 as a whole reads CASSLRIGGTGELFF. This chain uses TRBV7-2 with TRBJ2-2; the D gene is possibly TRBD2 (6 bases). The observed sequence ends 3 residues before the CDR3 terminus, with the missing tail filled in from the germline J gene. Trimming shortened V by 5 bases and J by 5 bases, and 15 bases separated the two germline ends. This CDR3 region has 15 residues. From germline, CDR1 is SGHTA and CDR2 FQGNSA.